This TCR beta chain comes out of a study of cytomegalovirus exposure and HLA in healthy donors. Primers included in the PCR were 60 Vbeta and 13 Jbeta primers. Libraries were prepared by immunoSEQ multiplex PCR; TCRdb keeps only in-frame clonotypes and omits some of them. The profile covers 180,000 or so clones, with under 80% appearing a single time and 2% to 2.5% taken by the ten largest. General study points: The study labeled under 200 TCR beta chains cytomegalovirus-associated.

Comment on this clone: The antigen is undetermined.

Germline V gene sequence: CDR1 SGHAT, CDR2 FQNNGV. V lost 5 bases and J 4 bases, leaving 14 bases between the germline ends. This CDR3 comprises 14 residues. The sequencing sample was made of PBMCs. The chain couples TRBV11-2 to TRBJ1-2; D is unclear. The sequence was collected from a woman aged 30 to 39 in good health and CMV-seropositive. The CDR3 nucleotides read TGTGCCAGCAGCCCGGGGTACCCTTCCTATGGCTACACCTTC. It translates to CASSPGYPSYGYTF.